This T cell receptor (beta chain) emerged from a study of T cell repertoires in cytomegalovirus infection. MiXCR, run by TCRdb on the reads, gives a single entry per CDR3 protein. The top ten hold 73% of the sample, which has about 7,500 distinct CDR3 sequences, approximately 60% seen once. Germline V gene data show CDR1 as SEHNR and CDR2 as FQNEAQ (reference sequence). Both ends counted, the CDR3 spans 16 residues. Points on this clonotype: Its specificity is unknown. No conserved phenylalanine or tryptophan is present at the end of the CDR3, so a read error is the likely explanation. The DNA is left out, because the CDR3 cannot be placed on it with certainty; the CDR3 is given as TCRdb lists it.

V usage is TRBV7-9 and J usage is TRBJ2-1. The sequencing input was PBMCs, sequenced either directly or after in vitro stimulation (not recorded which). This sequence originates from a human donor in good health (CMV status not recorded). Some clones in this sample may be carry-over from other donors' samples. The CDR3 protein is CASSFLGISTYKEHFL.